This TCR beta chain was recovered during a study of T cells after yellow fever vaccination. Comments on this clonotype: The antigen remains unidentified.

TCRdb redid the calling of the 5' RACE reads with MiXCR, one entry per CDR3 protein. This table has hundreds of thousands of distinct CDR3 sequences, around 9.3% appearing once. Study-level results: Relatively few clonotypes were ones that appeared in both CD4 and CD8 compartments.

This clonotype was obtained from a man aged 18 to 29 who received the YFV17D yellow fever vaccine. Sequenced here: CD4+ T cells sorted from PBMCs, sampled 5 days after the yellow fever booster vaccination.

The CDR3 nucleotides are TGTGCCAGCAGCGGCAGGGCTGATAGCAATCAGCCCCAGCATTTT. Amino acid sequence: CASSGRADSNQPQHF. The rearrangement uses TRBV27 and TRBJ1-5, with a weak D call TRBD1 (5 bases). CDR1 is MNHEY and CDR2 is SMNVEV in the germline V gene (reference sequence). V was shortened by 6 bases and J by 0 bases, with 12 bases between the two germline ends. CDR3 length: 15 residues.